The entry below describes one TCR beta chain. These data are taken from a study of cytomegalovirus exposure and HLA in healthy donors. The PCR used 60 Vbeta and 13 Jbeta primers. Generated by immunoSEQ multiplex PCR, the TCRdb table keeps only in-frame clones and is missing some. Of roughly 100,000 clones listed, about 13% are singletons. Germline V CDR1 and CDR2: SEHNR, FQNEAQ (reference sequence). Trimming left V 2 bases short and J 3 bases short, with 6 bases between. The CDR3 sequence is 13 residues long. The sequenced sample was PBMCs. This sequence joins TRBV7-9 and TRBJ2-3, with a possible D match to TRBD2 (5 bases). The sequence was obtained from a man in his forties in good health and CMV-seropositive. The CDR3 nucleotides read TGTGCCAGCAGCTTACCGGGGACAGATACGCAGTATTTT. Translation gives CASSLPGTDTQYF.